This T cell receptor beta chain was documented in a study of shared clonotypes between healthy human individuals (dated by TCRdb to the early 2020s). General notes on the study: The cohort included three men and two women between 18 and 49 years of age. Different laboratories and diverse techniques were used to prepare libraries and sequence TCR repertoires, to increase sequencing depth and limit assay-specific biases. To estimate repertoire size and how much clonotype sharing occurs between individuals, the study deeply sequenced the blood TCR repertoires of five or six healthy adults. Leukapheresis yielded between about 0.94 and 8.9 billion PBMCs per donor. Per donor, three plates each were used for CD4 naive and CD4 memory, two for CD8 naive, and one for CD8 memory.

Of note for this clone: The specificity of this receptor is unknown. One base away there is no much larger clone; base qualities are not given.

From its cysteine to its phenylalanine, the CDR3 spans 18 amino acids. The sequence is cut down to CDR3 DNA, 54 bases in frame from base 1. V trim: 7 bases; J trim: 3 bases; unmatched bases: 16. The germline V gene (reference sequence) specifies MNHEY as CDR1 and SMNVEV as CDR2. Using the deep immunoSEQ assay, multiplex PCR amplified TCR CDR3 regions from genomic DNA. For each cell subset, the extracted genomic DNA was distributed evenly across all wells of several immunoSEQ 96-well plates, and each plate served as one replicate. For sorted subsets, 200 ng of genomic DNA, equivalent to 25,000 to 30,000 T cell genomes, went into each replicate PCR. Purified libraries were quantified with a Qubit 3.0 fluorometer, sized on a Bioanalyzer 2100, and re-quantified with the KAPA Library Quantification kit. Every immunoSEQ 96-well plate was sequenced on a dedicated single-read 150-cycle Illumina NextSeq 550 flow cell. In the source study's methods: Because the immunoSEQ output held only junctional sequences and lacked quality scores, the filtering could not match the filtering applied to full-length reads. Sequences were annotated with PyIR, a Python wrapper for IgBLAST v1.9, and V/J genes and CDR3 were assigned using IMGT germline references. Reads were filtered out if the reads had weak V/J assignments (E-value above 1e-6), no CDR3, stop codons, out-of-frame junctions, or ambiguous translated residues. A V3J clonotype was defined by an identical inferred V gene, J gene, and CDR3 amino acid sequence. Percentage overlap between repertoires was computed as shared unique clonotypes divided by the size of the smaller repertoire. Three approaches were used to assess repertoire richness: RTK rarefaction, the Chao1 estimator, and Recon v2.1 estimates of unobserved clonotypes. Generation probabilities for all TCRbeta clonotypes obtained by the gDNA method from several donors were computed using OLGA. In TCRdb, the immuneACCESS table is reduced to in-frame sequences with V and J assigned. These tables do not hold every clone; where another copy was compared, an unresolved V gene accounts for under half, and the others remain unexplained. The V and J calls and clone size are taken from that table; D and trimming were inferred from the DNA. Counted in this sample were approximately 700,000 clones; around 78% of them appeared once. 1.5% to 2% of the sample belongs to the ten largest clones.

Healthy HIV-negative adults with no recently reported acute infections or vaccinations were included as donors. Every donor was a Caucasian adult residing in Nashville, Tennessee, USA. Magnetic negative selection was used to enrich CD4+ T cells, after which naive cells were positively selected on CD45RA and the negative fraction became the memory subset. Blood was collected by leukapheresis, and PBMCs were isolated by Ficoll-Histopaque density gradient centrifugation and then cryopreserved in liquid nitrogen vapor phase. Analytical flow cytometry was used to check the purity and quantity of every magnetically sorted T cell population. Genomic DNA was isolated from every sorted fraction and measured by UV absorbance on a Nanodrop 2000c. General conclusions and limits of the study: Based on pairwise subsampling, the degree of clonotype sharing among donors was expected to be affected by sequencing depth. Sampling was limited to blood, and TCR repertoires in tissue likely differ from TCR repertoires in blood. Incomplete sequencing was indicated by rarefaction of sorted-subset datasets, despite the large sequencing depth. Estimated clonotype richness was generally larger for naive than for memory subsets. When a few donors were compared, the shared fraction of clonotypes was approximately 5% for naive CD4, around 4% for naive CD8, 2% to 2.5% for memory CD4, and 0.35% to 0.5% for memory CD8. Compared with non-shared clonotypes, clonotypes shared by all four sorted-subset donors had higher generation probabilities. The small number of donors limited the genetic and exposure-history diversity represented.

The sample comprised memory CD4+ T cells sorted from blood. What the cell subset or site label conveys for this sample: CD45RA-negative fraction. This TCR was recovered from a woman aged 25 to 45 in good health. The sequence links TRBV27 to TRBJ1-3; a stretch of 9 junction bases matches TRBD1. The CDR3 in this case is CASILLQGASTFGNTIYF. The DNA sequence is as follows: TGTGCCAGCATCCTACTACAGGGGGCAAGTACGTTTGGAAACACCATATATTTT.